Below, 13 T cell receptor beta chains from the same sample are listed, as sequenced in a study of Ad26.COV2.S vaccination and SARS-CoV-2 variants. Sequencing used immunoSEQ multiplex PCR; TCRdb keeps in-frame clones, though not all of them. The sample comprises about 460,000 clones, 70% to 90% of which are singletons, and around 1.6% rests with the top ten. As for treatment: roughly 18 received Ad26.COV2.S at low or high dose, single or two shots; 5 received placebo; per-sample allocation not given. Sampling was performed 63 days after the first vaccine or placebo injection. Sequences were derived from peripheral blood, sampled in a trial of Ad26.COV2.S vaccine versus placebo. All receptors come from a person aged 18-60 years who received the Ad26.COV2.S COVID-19 vaccine or a placebo.

This clone was seen a single time. The chain uses TRBV18 and TRBJ2-5; tentative D call: TRBD1 (7 bases). The CDR3 is 16 amino acids. The germline CDR1 and CDR2 sequences are KGHSH and LQKENI. Trimming stripped 1 base from V and 4 bases from J, with 16 bases between. The CDR3 nucleotides are TGTGCCAGCTCACCACGGATGGAGGGGGCGGCAGAGACCCAGTACTTC. Translated: CASSPRMEGAAETQYF.

The chain has TRBV19 and TRBJ2-3; 7 bases fit TRBD1. The CDR3 spans 15 residues. The germline CDR1 and CDR2 sequences are LNHDA and SQIVND (reference sequence). Trimming at V came to 5 bases and at J to 2 bases, leaving 7 bases not matched to a gene. DNA for the CDR3: TGTGCCAGTAGTCCTCGACAGGGTCCCACAGATACGCAGTATTTT. Its translation is CASSPRQGPTDTQYF.

The chain links TRBV6-4 to TRBJ2-1; maybe TRBD2 (6 bases). Trimming took off 2 bases at V and 8 bases at J, with 16 bases between the two ends. The CDR3 has 15 residues. Looked up from germline, CDR1 is MRHNA and CDR2 is SNTAGT. Here the CDR3 reads CASSDRGSPIDEQFF. Written as DNA, the CDR3 is TGTGCCAGCAGTGACCGGGGGTCCCCGATAGATGAGCAGTTCTTC.

This rearrangement joins TRBV11-3 to TRBJ2-1; D perhaps matches TRBD1 (6 bases). V was clipped by 2 bases and J by 4 bases, with 12 bases between them. This CDR3 is 15 amino acids long. The V gene's germline CDR1 is SGHNT and CDR2 YENEEA. The CDR3 DNA reads as TGTGCCAGCAGCTTAACAGGGACAAGTTACAATGAGCAGTTCTTC. Protein sequence: CASSLTGTSYNEQFF.

The chain recombines TRBV15 with TRBJ2-4; TRBD1 might be the D (6 bases). The CDR3 has 16 amino acids. Trimming shortened V by 1 base and J by 8 bases, and 18 bases separated the two germline ends. CDR1 and CDR2 (germline): LNHNV, YYDKDF (reference sequence). Here the CDR3 reads CATSRGGGVQQDIQYF. CDR3 coding DNA: TGTGCCACCAGCAGAGGAGGGGGAGTGCAGCAGGACATTCAGTACTTC. Using reference TRBV15 and TRBJ2-4 for the parts outside the CDR3, the full variable domain is DAMVIQNPRYQVTQFGKPVTLSCSQTLNHNVMYWYQQKSSQAPKLLFHYYDKDFNNEADTPDNFQSRRPNTSFCFLDIRSPGLGDTAMYLCATSRGGGVQQDIQYFGAGTRLSVL.

This clone is a singleton in its sample. V gene TRBV6-5 combines with J gene TRBJ1-4; 7 positions agree with TRBD1. V lost 0 bases, J lost 8 bases, and 6 bases stayed unmatched. The germline V gene has CDR1 MNHEY and CDR2 SVGAGI. CDR3 length: 15 residues. The CDR3 DNA reads as TGTGCCAGCAGTTACTCGACAGGGACTGGAGAAAAACTGTTTTTT. It is translated as CASSYSTGTGEKLFF.

The chain joins TRBV7-8 to TRBJ2-2; D gene unclear. The germline gives CDR1 SGHVS, CDR2 FQNEAQ. V was clipped by 5 bases and J by 4 bases, with 14 bases between them. This CDR3 region has 15 residues. This chain's CDR3 is CASSPGGILTGELFF. CDR3 DNA sequence: TGTGCCAGCAGCCCCGGTGGTATACTCACCGGGGAGCTGTTTTTT.

This clone appeared a few times. V and J are TRBV5-6 and TRBJ1-6; maybe TRBD1 (5 bases). Trimming pared 0 bases from V and 9 bases from J, leaving 10 bases between. CDR3 length: 14 residues. The V gene's germline CDR1 is SGHDT and CDR2 YYEEEE. The CDR3 protein is CASSLERGRSPLHF. Here the CDR3 DNA reads TGTGCCAGCAGCTTGGAAAGGGGCCGTTCACCCCTCCACTTT.

This chain links TRBV6-5 with TRBJ2-1; unclear D gene. With 8 bases removed from V and 7 bases from J, the gap between germline ends came to 9 bases. Germline loops: CDR1 MNHEY, CDR2 SVGAGI. The CDR3 is made up of 11 amino acids. As DNA, the CDR3 is TGTGCCAGCGGACCATCTAATGAGCAGTTCTTC. Its translation is CASGPSNEQFF.

The J gene is TRBJ2-3, the V gene TRBV2; D unresolved. Germline V gene data show CDR1 as SNHLY and CDR2 as FYNNEI. V lost 4 bases and J 0 bases, leaving 11 bases between the germline ends. This CDR3 region has 15 residues. The CDR3 spells CASSAHPRSTDTQYF. CDR3 coding DNA: TGTGCCAGCAGTGCCCACCCTAGAAGCACAGATACGCAGTATTTT.

This clone has a single count. The CDR3 sequence is CASSPLDDRGYTF. In DNA, the CDR3 is TGTGCCAGCTCACCACTGGACGATCGGGGCTACACCTTC. The chain employs TRBV18 and TRBJ1-2; no reliable D call. The CDR3 length is 13 residues. Trimming shortened V by 1 base and J by 8 bases, and 11 bases separated the two germline ends. CDR1 and CDR2 (germline): KGHSH, LQKENI.

The chain has TRBV7-2 and TRBJ2-5, with a possible D match to TRBD1 (5 bases). Germline V gives CDR1 SGHTA, CDR2 FQGNSA. The length of the CDR3 is 14 residues. V was cut by 5 bases and J by 5 bases, with 15 bases left in between. CDR3 sequence (DNA): TGTGCCAGCAGCCCCCCCTGGGGCAGGGAGACCCAGTACTTC. Translated, it gives CASSPPWGRETQYF.

The chain uses TRBV28 and TRBJ2-7; D may be TRBD2 (5 bases). Per the germline V gene, CDR1 is MDHEN and CDR2 is SYDVKM. CDR3 length: 16 amino acids. V was trimmed by 3 bases and J by 0 bases, leaving 15 bases between them. CDR3 coding DNA: TGTGCCAGCAGTTTGAGCGGCAGAACGTACTCCTACGAGCAGTACTTC. It translates to CASSLSGRTYSYEQYF.